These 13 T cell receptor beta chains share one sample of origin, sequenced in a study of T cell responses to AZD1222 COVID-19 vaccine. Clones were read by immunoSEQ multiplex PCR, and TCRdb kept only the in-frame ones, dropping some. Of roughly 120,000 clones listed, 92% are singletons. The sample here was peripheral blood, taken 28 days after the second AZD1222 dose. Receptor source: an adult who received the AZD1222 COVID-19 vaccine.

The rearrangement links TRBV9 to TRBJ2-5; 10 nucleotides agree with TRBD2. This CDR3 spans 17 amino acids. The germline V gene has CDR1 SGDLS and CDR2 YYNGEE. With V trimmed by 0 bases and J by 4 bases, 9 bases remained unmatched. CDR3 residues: CASSVGGLAGEGETQYF. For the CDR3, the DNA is TGTGCCAGCAGCGTAGGGGGGCTAGCGGGAGAGGGAGAGACCCAGTACTTC.

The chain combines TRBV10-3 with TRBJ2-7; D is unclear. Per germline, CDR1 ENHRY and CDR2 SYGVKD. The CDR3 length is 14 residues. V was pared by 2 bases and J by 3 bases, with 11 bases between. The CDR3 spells CAISEGPGNYEQYF. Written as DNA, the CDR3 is TGTGCCATCAGTGAGGGACCAGGCAACTACGAGCAGTACTTC.

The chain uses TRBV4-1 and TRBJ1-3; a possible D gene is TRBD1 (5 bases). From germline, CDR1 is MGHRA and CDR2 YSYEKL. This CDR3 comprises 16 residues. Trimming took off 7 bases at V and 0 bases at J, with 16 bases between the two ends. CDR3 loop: CASTALGDLSGNTIYF. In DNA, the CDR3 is TGCGCCAGCACCGCACTAGGGGACCTCTCTGGAAACACCATATATTTT.

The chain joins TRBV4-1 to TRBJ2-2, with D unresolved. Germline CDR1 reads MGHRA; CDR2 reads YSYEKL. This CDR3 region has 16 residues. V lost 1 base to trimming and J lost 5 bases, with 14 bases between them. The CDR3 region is CASSQADIRQTGELFF. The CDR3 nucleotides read TGCGCCAGCAGCCAAGCCGATATCCGACAAACCGGGGAGCTGTTTTTT.

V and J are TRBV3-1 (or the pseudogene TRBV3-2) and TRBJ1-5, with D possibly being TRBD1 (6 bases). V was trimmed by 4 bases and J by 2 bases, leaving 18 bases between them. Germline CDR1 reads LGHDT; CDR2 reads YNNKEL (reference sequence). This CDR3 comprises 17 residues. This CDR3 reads CASSRGHVWGGNQPQHF. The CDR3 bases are TGTGCCAGCAGCCGGGGACACGTCTGGGGAGGCAATCAGCCCCAGCATTTT.

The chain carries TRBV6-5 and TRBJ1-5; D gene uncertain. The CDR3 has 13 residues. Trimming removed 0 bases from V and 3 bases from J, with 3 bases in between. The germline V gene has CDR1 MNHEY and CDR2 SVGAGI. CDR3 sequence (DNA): TGTGCCAGCAGTTACTCGGCCAATCAGCCCCAGCATTTT. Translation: CASSYSANQPQHF.

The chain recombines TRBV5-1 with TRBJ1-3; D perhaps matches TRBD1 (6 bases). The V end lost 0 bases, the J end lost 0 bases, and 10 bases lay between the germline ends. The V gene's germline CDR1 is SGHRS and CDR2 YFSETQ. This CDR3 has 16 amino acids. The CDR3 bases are TGCGCCAGCAGCTTGGTAGGGGGGCCCTCTGGAAACACCATATATTTT. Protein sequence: CASSLVGGPSGNTIYF. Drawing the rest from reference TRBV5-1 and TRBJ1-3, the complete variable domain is KAGVTQTPRYLIKTRGQQVTLSCSPISGHRSVSWYQQTPGQGLQFLFEYFSETQRNKGNFPGRFSGRQFSNSRSEMNVSTLELGDSALYLCASSLVGGPSGNTIYFGEGSWLTVV.

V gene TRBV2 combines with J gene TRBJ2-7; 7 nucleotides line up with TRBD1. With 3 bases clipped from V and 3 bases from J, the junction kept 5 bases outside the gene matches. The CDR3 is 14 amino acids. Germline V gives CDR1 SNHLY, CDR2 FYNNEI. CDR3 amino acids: CASSEGRQGYEQYF. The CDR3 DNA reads TGTGCCAGCAGTGAGGGGAGACAGGGCTACGAGCAGTACTTC.

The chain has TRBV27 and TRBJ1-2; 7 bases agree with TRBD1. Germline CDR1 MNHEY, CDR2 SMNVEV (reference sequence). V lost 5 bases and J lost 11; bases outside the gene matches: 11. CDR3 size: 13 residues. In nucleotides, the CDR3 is TGTGCCAGCAGTCCTCGACAGGGAGTGGTGTACACCTTC. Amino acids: CASSPRQGVVYTF.

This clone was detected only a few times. CDR3: CAWSVKGTGLVSNTGELFF. As DNA, the CDR3 is TGTGCCTGGAGTGTGAAGGGGACAGGACTTGTTAGCAACACCGGGGAGCTGTTTTTT. The V gene is TRBV30, the J gene TRBJ2-2; 8 nucleotides align to TRBD1. The CDR3 runs to 19 residues. V was clipped by 0 bases and J by 2 bases; unmatched bases: 14. The germline gives CDR1 GTSNPN, CDR2 SVGIG (reference sequence).

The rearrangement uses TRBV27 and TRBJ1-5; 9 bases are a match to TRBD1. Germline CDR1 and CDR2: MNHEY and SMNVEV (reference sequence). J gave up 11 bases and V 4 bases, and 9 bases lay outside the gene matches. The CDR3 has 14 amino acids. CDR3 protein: CASSSSGQGEAQHF. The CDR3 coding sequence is TGTGCCAGCAGTTCATCGGGACAGGGCGAGGCCCAGCATTTT.

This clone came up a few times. The CDR3 DNA sequence: TGTGCCAGCAGCTCTTACCCTAGGGGCATCCACCGGGGTGAGCAGTTCTTC. This sequence encodes CASSSYPRGIHRGEQFF. This chain uses TRBV7-3 with TRBJ2-1; TRBD1 or TRBD2 may be the D gene (5 bases each). The CDR3 length is 17 residues. Germline V lookup: CDR1 SGHTA, CDR2 FQGTGA. V lost 4 bases to trimming and J lost 9 bases, with 25 bases between them. The full variable domain, completed using reference TRBV7-3 and TRBJ2-1, is GAGVSQTPSNKVTEKGKYVELRCDPISGHTALYWYRQSLGQGPEFLIYFQGTGAADDSGLPNDRFFAVRPEGSVSTLKIQRTERGDSAVYLCASSSYPRGIHRGEQFFGPGTRLTVL.

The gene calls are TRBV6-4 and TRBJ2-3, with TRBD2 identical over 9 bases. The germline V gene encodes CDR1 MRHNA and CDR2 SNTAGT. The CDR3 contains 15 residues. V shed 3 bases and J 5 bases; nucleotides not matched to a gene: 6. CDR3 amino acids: CASSEIAGAGDTQYF. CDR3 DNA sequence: TGTGCCAGCAGTGAAATAGCGGGAGCCGGAGATACGCAGTATTTT.